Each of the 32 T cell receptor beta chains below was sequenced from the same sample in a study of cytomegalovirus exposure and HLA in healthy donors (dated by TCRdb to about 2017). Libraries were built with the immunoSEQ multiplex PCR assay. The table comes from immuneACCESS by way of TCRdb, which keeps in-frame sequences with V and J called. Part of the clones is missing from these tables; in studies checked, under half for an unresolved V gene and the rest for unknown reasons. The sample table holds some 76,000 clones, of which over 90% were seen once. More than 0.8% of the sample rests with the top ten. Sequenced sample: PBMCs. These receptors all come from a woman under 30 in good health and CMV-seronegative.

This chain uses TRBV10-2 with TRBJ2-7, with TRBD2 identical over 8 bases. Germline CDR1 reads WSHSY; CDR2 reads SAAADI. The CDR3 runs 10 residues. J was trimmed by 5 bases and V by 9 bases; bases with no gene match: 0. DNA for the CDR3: TGCGCCAGTAGCGGGGACGAGCAGTACTTC. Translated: CASSGDEQYF.

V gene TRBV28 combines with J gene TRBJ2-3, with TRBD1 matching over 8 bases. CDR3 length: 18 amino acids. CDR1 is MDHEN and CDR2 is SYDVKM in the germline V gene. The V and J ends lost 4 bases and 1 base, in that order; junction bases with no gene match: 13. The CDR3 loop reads CASSSPDRALPRTDTQYF. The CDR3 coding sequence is TGTGCCAGCAGTTCCCCGGACAGGGCCCTCCCGCGCACAGATACGCAGTATTTT.

The CDR3 protein is CASSYSSGSNQPQHF. In DNA form, the CDR3 reads TGTGCCAGCAGTTACTCCTCGGGTAGCAATCAGCCCCAGCATTTT. The chain has TRBV6-5 and TRBJ1-5; no definite D call. V was pared by 0 bases and J by 0 bases, with 6 bases between. The length of the CDR3 is 15 residues. Germline V gene sequence: CDR1 MNHEY, CDR2 SVGAGI.

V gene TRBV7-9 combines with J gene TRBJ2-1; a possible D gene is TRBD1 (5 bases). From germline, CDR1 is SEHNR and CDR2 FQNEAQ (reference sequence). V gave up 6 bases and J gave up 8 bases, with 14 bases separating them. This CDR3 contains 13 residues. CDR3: CASSHKKGYEQFF. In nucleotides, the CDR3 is TGTGCCAGCAGTCATAAAAAGGGGTATGAGCAGTTCTTC.

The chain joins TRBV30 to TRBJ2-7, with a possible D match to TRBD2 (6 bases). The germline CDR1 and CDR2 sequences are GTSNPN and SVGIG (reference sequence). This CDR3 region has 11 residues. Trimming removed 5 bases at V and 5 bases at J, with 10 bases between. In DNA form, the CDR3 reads TGTGCCTGGGGTACTAGCCACGAGCAGTACTTC. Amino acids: CAWGTSHEQYF.

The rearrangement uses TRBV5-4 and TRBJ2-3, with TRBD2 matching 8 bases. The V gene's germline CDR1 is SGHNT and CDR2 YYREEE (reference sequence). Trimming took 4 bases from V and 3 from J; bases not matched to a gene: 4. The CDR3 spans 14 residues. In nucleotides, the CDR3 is TGTGCCAGCAGCGGGGGACTAGAAACAGATACGCAGTATTTT. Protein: CASSGGLETDTQYF.

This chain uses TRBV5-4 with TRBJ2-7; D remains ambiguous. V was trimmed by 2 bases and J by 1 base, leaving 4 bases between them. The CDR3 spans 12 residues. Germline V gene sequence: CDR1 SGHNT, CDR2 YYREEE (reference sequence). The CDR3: CASSLESYEQYF. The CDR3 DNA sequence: TGTGCCAGCAGCTTAGAGTCCTACGAGCAGTACTTC.

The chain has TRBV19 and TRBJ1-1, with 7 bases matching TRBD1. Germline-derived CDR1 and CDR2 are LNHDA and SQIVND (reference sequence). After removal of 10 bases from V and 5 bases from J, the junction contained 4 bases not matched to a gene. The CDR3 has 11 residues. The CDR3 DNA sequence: TGTGCCACTAGACAGGGAACTGAAGCTTTCTTT. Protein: CATRQGTEAFF.

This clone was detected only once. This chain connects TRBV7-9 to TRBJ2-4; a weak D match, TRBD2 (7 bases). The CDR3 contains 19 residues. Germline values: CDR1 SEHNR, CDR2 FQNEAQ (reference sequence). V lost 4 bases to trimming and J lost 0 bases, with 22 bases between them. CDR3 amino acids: CASSSQVRGAPLAKNIQYF. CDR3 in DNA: TGTGCCAGCAGCTCCCAAGTCCGGGGGGCGCCTCTAGCCAAAAACATTCAGTACTTC.

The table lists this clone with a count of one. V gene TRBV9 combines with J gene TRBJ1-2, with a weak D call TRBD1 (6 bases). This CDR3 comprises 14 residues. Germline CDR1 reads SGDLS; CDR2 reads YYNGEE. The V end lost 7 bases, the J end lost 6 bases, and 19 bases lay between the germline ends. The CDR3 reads CASGRTGQLDGYTF. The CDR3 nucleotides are TGTGCCAGCGGTCGTACCGGACAGTTGGATGGCTACACCTTC.

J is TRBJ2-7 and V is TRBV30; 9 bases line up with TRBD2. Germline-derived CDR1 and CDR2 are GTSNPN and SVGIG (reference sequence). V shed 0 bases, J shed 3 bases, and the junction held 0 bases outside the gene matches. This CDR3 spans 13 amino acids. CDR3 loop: CAWSVAGGYEQYF. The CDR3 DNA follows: TGTGCCTGGAGTGTAGCGGGAGGCTACGAGCAGTACTTC.

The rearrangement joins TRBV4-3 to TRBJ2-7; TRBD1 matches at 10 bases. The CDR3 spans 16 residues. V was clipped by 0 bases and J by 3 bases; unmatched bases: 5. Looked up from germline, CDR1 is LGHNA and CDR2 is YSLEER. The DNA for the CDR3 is TGCGCCAGCAGCCAAGAAGGTCGGACAGGGGGCTACGAGCAGTACTTC. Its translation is CASSQEGRTGGYEQYF.

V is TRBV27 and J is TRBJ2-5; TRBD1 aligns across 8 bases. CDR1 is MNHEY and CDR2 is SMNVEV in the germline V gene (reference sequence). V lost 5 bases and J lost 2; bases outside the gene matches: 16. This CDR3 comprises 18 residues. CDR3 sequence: CASSPGAGGWEFQETQYF. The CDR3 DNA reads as TGTGCCAGCAGTCCGGGGGCAGGGGGCTGGGAATTTCAAGAGACCCAGTACTTC.

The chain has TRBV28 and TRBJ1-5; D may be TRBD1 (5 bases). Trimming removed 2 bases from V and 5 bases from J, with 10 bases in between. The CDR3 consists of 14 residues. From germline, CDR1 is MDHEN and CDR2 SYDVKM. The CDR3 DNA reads TGTGCCAGCAGTTTAAGGGCAGGGTATCAGCCCCAGCATTTT. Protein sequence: CASSLRAGYQPQHF.

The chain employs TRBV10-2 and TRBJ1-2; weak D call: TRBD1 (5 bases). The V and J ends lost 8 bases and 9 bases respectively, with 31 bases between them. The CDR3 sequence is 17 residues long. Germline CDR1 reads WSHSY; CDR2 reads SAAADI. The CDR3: CASWGLVDRTSPNRYTF. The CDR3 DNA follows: TGCGCCAGCTGGGGATTAGTCGACAGAACATCTCCCAATCGCTACACCTTC.

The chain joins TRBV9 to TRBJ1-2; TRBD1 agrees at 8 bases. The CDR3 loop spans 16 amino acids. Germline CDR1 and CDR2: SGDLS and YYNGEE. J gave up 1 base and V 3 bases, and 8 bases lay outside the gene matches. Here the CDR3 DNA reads TGTGCCAGCAGCGGAACCGGGACAGGAGTTAACTATGGCTACACCTTC. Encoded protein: CASSGTGTGVNYGYTF.

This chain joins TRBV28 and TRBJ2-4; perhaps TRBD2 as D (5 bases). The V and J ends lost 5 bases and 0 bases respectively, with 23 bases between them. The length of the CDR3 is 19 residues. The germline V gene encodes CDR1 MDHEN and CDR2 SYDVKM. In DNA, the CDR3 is TGTGCCAGCAGTCTACCGGGTACTAGGAATTGGCTAGCCAAAAACATTCAGTACTTC. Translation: CASSLPGTRNWLAKNIQYF.

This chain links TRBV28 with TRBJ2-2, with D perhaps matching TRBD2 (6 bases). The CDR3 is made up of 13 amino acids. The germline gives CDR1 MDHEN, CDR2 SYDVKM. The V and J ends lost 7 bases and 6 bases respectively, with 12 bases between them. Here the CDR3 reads CASIGGKAGELFF. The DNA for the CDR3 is TGTGCCAGCATCGGAGGGAAGGCCGGGGAGCTGTTTTTT.

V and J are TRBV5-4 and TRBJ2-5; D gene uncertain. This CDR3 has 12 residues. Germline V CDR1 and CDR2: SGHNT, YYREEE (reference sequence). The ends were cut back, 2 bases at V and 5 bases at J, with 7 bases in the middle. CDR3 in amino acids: CASSFNAETQYF. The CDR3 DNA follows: TGTGCCAGCAGCTTTAATGCGGAGACCCAGTACTTC. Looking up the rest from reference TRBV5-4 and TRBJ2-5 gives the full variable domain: ETGVTQSPTHLIKTRGQQVTLRCSSQSGHNTVSWYQQALGQGPQFIFQYYREEENGRGNFPPRFSGLQFPNYSSELNVNALELDDSALYLCASSFNAETQYFGPGTRLLVL.

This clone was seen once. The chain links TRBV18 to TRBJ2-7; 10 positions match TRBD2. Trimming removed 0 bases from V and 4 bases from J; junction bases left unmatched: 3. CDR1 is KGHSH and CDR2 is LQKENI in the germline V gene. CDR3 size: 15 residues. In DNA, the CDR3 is TGTGCCAGCTCACCACCGGGACTAGCGAGGTACGAGCAGTACTTC. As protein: CASSPPGLARYEQYF.

CDR3 residues: CASSPGQGLSGANVLTF. CDR3 nucleotides: TGTGCCAGTAGCCCGGGACAGGGGCTCTCTGGGGCCAACGTCCTGACTTTC. V is TRBV19 and J is TRBJ2-6; TRBD1 matches 10 bases. Trimming took 6 bases from V and 0 from J; bases not matched to a gene: 5. This CDR3 is built from 17 residues. CDR1 LNHDA and CDR2 SQIVND come from the germline V gene (reference sequence). The variable domain in full, completed from reference TRBV19 and TRBJ2-6, reads DGGITQSPKYLFRKEGQNVTLSCEQNLNHDAMYWYRQDPGQGLRLIYYSQIVNDFQKGDIAEGYSVSREKKESFPLTVTSAQKNPTAFYLCASSPGQGLSGANVLTFGAGSRLTVL.

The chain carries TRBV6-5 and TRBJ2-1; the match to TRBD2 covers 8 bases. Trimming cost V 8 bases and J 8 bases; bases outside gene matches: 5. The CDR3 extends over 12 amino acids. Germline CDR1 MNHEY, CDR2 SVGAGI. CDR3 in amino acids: CASGLALDEQFF. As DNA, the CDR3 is TGTGCCAGCGGACTAGCTCTCGATGAGCAGTTCTTC.

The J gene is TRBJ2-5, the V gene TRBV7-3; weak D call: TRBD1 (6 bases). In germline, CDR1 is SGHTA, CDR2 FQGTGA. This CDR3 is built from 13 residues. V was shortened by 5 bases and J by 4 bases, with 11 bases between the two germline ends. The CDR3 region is CASSQGPVETQYF. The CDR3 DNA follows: TGTGCCAGCAGCCAGGGGCCCGTAGAGACCCAGTACTTC.

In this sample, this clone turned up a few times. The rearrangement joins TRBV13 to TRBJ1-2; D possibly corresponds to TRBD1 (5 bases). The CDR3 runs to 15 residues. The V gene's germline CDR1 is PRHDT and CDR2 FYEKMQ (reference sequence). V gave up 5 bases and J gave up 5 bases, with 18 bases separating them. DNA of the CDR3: TGTGCCAGCAGCGCCTCAATTGGGGGGAGGTATGGCTACACCTTC. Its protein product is CASSASIGGRYGYTF.

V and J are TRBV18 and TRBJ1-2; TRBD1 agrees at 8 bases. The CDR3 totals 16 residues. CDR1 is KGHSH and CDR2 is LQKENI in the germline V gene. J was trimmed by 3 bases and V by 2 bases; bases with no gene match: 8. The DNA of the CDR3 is TGTGCCAGCTCACCATATAGCAGACAGGGGCACTATGGCTACACCTTC. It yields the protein CASSPYSRQGHYGYTF.

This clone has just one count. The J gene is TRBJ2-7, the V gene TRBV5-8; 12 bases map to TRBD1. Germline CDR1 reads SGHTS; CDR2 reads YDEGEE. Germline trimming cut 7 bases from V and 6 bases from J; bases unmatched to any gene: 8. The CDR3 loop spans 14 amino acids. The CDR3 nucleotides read TGTGCCAGCGGACCGGGACAGGGGGCGACCGAGCAGTACTTC. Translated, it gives CASGPGQGATEQYF.

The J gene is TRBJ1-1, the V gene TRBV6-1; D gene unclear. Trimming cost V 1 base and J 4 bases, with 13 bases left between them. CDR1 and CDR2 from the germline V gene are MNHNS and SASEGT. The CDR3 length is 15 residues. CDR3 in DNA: TGTGCCAGCAGTGAAGACGAGGAAGAGGGCACTGAAGCTTTCTTT. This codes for CASSEDEEEGTEAFF.

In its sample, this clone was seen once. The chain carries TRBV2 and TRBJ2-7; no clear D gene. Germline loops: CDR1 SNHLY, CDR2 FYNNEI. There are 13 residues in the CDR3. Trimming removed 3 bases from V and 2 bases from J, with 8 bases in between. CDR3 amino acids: CASSDRSAYEQYF. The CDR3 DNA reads TGTGCCAGCAGTGATCGGTCCGCCTACGAGCAGTACTTC.

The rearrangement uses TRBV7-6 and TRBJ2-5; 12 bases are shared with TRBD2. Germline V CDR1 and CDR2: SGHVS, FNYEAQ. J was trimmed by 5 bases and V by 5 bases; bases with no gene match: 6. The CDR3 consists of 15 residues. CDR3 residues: CASSRGLAGLETQYF. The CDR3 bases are TGTGCCAGCAGCCGCGGACTAGCGGGGTTGGAGACCCAGTACTTC.

Here the CDR3 reads CSGEGQGEGINEQFF. The CDR3 DNA reads TGCAGCGGGGAGGGACAGGGGGAAGGGATCAATGAGCAGTTCTTC. The chain has TRBV29-1 and TRBJ2-1; 11 bases are a match to TRBD1. The CDR3 extends over 15 amino acids. V trimming: 7 bases; J trimming: 6 bases; junction bases outside the gene matches: 11. CDR1 is SQVTM, CDR2 ANQGSEA, per germline.

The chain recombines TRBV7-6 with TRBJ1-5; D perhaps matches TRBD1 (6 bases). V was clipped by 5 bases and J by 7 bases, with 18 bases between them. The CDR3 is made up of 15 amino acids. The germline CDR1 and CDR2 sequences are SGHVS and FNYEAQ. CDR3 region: CASSANTGPRQPQHF. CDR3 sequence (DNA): TGTGCCAGCAGCGCCAATACAGGGCCGAGGCAGCCCCAGCATTTT.

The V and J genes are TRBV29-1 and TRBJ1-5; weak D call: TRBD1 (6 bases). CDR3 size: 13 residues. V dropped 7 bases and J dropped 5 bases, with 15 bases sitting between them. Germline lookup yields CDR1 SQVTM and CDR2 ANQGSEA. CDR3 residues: CSAGRGVDQPQHF. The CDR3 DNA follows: TGCAGCGCCGGGAGGGGGGTCGATCAGCCCCAGCATTTT.